This TCR beta chain was recovered during a study of blood T cell repertoires in COVID-19. At the level of the study: Italy, Spain and the United States were the sources of the convalescent and acute COVID-19 samples. Nucleic acid was either cDNA or gDNA, and it came from T cells, B-cell-depleted T cells, or PBMCs.

Authors' analysis steps: Scientists estimated how many nucleated cells there were by amplifying reference gene primers. TCRdb keeps only in-frame clones here, not all; method: immunoSEQ multiplex PCR. For V, J and clone size, that table is used; D and trimming come from the DNA. Of tens of thousands of clones listed, 80% to 90% are singletons. The material sequenced was peripheral blood. The receptor was isolated from a man over 45 with active COVID-19.

The CDR3 DNA follows: TGTGCCAGCAGGCACAGGGTCACAGATACGCAGTATTTT. Translated: CASRHRVTDTQYF. The V gene is TRBV6-5, the J gene TRBJ2-3; tentative D call: TRBD1 (6 bases). V lost 6 bases, J lost 2 bases, and 9 bases lay in between. The CDR3 consists of 13 residues. In germline, CDR1 is MNHEY, CDR2 SVGAGI.